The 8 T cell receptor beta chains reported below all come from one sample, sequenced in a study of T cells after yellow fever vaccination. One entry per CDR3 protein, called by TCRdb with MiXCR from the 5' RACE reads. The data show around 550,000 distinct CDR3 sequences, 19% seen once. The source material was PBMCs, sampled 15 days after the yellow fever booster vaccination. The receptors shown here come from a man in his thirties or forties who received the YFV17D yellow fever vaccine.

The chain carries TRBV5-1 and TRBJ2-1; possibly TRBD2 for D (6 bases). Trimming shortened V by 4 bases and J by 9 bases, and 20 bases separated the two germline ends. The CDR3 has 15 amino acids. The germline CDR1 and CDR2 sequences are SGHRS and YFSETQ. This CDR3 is CASSPVGEVYGEQFF. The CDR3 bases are TGCGCCAGCAGCCCGGTTGGGGAGGTGTACGGTGAGCAGTTCTTC.

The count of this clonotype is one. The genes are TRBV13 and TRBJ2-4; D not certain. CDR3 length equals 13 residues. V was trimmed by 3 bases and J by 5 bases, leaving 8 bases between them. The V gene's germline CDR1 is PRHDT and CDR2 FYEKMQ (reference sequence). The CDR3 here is CASSFLAENIQYF. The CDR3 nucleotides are TGTGCCAGCAGCTTTCTCGCGGAAAACATTCAGTACTTC.

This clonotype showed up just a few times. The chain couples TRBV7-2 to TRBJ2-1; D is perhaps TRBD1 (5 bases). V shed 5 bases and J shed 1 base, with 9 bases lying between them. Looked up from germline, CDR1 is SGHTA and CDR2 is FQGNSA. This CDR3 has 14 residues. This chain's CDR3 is CASSNDRSYNEQFF. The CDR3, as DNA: TGTGCCAGCAGCAACGACAGATCCTACAATGAGCAGTTCTTC. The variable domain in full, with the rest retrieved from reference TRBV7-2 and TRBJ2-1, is GAGVSQSPSNKVTEKGKDVELRCDPISGHTALYWYRQSLGQGLEFLIYFQGNSAPDKSGLPSDRFSAERTGGSVSTLTIQRTQQEDSAVYLCASSNDRSYNEQFFGPGTRLTVL.

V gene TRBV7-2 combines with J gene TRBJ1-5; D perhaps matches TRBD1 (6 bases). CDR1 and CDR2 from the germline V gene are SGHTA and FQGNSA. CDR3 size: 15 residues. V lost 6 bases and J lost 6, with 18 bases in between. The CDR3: CASSPGGGASQPQHF. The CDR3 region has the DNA TGTGCCAGCAGTCCGGGGGGGGGGGCATCTCAGCCCCAGCATTTT.

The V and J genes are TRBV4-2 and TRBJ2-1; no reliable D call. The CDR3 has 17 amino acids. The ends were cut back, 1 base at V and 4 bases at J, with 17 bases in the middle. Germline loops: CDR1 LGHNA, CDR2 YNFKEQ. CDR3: CASSQGPPEGRYNEQFF. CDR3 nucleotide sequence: TGTGCCAGCAGCCAAGGACCCCCGGAAGGGCGGTACAATGAGCAGTTCTTC.

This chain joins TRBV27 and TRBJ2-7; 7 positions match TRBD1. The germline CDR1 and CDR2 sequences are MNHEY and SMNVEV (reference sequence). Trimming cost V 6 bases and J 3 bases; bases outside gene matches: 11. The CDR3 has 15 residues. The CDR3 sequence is CASSFKTGNLYEQYF. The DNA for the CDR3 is TGTGCCAGCAGCTTTAAGACAGGGAATCTCTACGAGCAGTACTTC.

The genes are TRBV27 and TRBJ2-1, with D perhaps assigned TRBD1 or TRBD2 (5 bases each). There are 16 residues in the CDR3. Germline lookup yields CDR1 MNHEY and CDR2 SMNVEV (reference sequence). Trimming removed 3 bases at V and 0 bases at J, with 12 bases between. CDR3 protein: CASSFIGTSSYNEQFF. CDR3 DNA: TGTGCCAGCAGTTTCATCGGGACGAGCTCCTACAATGAGCAGTTCTTC.

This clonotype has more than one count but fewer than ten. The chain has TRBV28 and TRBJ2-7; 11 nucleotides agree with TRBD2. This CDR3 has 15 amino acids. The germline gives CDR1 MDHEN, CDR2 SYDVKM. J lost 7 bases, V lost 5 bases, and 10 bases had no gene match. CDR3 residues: CASSHSGRALGEQYF. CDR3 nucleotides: TGTGCCAGCAGTCATAGCGGGAGGGCCCTCGGGGAGCAGTACTTC.